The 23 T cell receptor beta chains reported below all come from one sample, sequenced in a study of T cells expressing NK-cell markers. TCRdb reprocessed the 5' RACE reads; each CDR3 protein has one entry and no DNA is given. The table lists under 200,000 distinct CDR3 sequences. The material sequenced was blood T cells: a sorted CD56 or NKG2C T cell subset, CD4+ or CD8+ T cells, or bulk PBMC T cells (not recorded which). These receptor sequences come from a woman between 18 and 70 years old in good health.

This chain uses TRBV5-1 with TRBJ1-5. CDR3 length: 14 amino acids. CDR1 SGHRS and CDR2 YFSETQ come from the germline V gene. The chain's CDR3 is CASSLGQHNQPQHF.

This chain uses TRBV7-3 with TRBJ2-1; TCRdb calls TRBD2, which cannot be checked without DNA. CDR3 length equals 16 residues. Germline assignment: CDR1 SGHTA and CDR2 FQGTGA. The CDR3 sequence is CASRTSGGGDYNEQFF.

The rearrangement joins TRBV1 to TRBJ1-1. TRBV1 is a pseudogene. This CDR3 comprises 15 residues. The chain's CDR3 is CTSSQELHINTEAFF.

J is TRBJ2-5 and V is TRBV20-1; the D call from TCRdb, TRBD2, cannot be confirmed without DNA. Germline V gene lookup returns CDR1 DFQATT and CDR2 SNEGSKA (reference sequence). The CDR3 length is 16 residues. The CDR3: CSARPALAGAQETQYF.

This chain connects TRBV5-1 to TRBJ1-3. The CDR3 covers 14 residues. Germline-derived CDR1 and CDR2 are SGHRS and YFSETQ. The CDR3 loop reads CASSGPDSGNTIYF.

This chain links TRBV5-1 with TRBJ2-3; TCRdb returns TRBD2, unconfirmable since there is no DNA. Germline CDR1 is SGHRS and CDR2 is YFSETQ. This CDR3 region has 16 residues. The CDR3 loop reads CASSSTSGRSTDTQYF.

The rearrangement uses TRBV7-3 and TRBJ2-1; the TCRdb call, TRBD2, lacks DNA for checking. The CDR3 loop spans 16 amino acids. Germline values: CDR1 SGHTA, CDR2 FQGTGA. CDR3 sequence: CASSPRGAGGYNEQFF.

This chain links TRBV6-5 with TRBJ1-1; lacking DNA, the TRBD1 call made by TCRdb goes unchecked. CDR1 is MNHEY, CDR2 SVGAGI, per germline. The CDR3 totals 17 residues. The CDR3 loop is CASSYPGQGAGNTEAFF.

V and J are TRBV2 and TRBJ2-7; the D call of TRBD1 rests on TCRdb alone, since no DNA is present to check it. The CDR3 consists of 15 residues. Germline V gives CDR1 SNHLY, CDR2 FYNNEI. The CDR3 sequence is CASRGQGNISYEQYF.

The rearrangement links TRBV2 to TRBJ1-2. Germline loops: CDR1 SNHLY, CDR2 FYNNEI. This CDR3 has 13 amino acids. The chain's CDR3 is CASTQTRFTGYTF.

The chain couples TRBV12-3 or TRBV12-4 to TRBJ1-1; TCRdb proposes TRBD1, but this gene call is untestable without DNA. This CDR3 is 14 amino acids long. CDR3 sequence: CASSPGQGSTEAFF.

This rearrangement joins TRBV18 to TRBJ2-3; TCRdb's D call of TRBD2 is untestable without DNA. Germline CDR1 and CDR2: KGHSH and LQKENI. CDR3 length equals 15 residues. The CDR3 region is CASSPLAGALDTQYF.

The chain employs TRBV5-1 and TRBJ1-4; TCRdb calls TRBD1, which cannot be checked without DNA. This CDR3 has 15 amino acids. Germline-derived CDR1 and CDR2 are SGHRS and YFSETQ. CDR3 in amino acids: CASSYTGRSEEKLFF.

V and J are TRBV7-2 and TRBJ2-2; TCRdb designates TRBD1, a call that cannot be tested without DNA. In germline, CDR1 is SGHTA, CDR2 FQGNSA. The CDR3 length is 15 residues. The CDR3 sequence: CASSSRQGGTGELFF.

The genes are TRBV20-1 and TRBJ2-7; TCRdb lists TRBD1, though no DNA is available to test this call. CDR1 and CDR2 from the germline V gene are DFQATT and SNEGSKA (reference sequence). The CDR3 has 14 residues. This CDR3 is CSARRQGGSYEQYF.

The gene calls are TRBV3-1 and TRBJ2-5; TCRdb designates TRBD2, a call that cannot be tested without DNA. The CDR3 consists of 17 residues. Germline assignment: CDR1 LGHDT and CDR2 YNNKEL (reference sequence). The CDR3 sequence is CASSQGLLAGGQETQYF.

Here the CDR3 reads CASSYRLAGGPYEQFF. This chain uses TRBV12-3 or TRBV12-4 with TRBJ2-1; TCRdb picks TRBD2, but there is no DNA to check that call. The CDR3 is 16 amino acids.

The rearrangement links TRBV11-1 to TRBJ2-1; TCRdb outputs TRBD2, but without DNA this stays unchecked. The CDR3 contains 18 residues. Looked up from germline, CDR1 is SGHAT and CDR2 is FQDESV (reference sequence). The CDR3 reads CASSLGLLPSGLGGEQFF.

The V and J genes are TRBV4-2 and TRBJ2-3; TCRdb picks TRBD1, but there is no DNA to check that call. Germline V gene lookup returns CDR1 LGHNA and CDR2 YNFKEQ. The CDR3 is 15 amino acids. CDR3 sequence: CASSQGVGVRDTQYF.

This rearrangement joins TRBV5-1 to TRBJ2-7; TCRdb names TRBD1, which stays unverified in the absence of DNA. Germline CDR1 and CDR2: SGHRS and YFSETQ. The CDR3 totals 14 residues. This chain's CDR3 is CASSSPGQGGEQYF.

The CDR3 reads CSARPYSSWFKETQYF. This rearrangement joins TRBV20-1 to TRBJ2-5; TCRdb lists TRBD2, though no DNA is available to test this call. Germline CDR1 reads DFQATT; CDR2 reads SNEGSKA (reference sequence). The CDR3 extends over 16 amino acids.

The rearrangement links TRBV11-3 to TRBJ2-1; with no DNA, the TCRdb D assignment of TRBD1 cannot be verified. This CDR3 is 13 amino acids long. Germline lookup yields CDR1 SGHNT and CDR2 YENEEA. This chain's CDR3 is CASSLNRANEQFF.

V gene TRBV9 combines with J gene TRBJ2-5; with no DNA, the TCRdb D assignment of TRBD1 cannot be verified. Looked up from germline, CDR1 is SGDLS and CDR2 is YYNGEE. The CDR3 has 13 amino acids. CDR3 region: CASSPQGFETQYF.